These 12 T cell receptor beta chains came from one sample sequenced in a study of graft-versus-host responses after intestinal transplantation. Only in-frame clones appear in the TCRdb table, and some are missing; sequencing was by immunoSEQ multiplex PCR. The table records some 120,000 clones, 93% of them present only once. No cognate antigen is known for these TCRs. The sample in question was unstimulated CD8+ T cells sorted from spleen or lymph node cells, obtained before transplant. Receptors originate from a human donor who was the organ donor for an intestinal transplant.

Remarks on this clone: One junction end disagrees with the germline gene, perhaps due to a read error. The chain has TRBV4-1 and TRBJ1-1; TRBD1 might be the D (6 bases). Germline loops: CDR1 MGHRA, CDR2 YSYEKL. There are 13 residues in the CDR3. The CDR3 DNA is TGCGCCAGCAGCCAAGTACAGGGTGATGAAGCTTCCTTT. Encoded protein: CASSQVQGDEASF.

The CDR3: CSVDLPQGPYGYTF. In DNA, the CDR3 is TGCAGCGTTGACCTTCCACAGGGACCCTATGGCTACACCTTC. The chain recombines TRBV29-1 with TRBJ1-2, with D maybe TRBD1 (6 bases). The CDR3 sequence is 14 residues long. Trimming removed 3 bases at V and 4 bases at J, with 15 bases between. The germline V gene encodes CDR1 SQVTM and CDR2 ANQGSEA.

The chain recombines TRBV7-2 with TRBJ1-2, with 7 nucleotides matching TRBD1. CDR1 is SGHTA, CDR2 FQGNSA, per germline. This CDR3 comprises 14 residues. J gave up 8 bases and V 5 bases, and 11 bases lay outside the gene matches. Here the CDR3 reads CASSTPDRSRGYTF. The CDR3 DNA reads TGTGCCAGCAGCACCCCGGACAGGTCAAGGGGCTACACCTTC.

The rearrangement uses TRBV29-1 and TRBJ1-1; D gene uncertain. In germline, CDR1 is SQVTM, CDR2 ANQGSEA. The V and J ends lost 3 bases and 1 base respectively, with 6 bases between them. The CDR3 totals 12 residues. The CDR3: CSVDAWNTEAFF. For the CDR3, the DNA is TGCAGCGTTGACGCGTGGAACACTGAAGCTTTCTTT.

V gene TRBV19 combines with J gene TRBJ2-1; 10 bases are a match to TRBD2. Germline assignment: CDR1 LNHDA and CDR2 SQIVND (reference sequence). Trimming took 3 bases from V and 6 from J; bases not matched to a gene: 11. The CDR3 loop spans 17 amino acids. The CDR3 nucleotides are TGTGCCAGTAGTATGGACTGGACTAGCGGAGTGGCCAATGAGCAGTTCTTC. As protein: CASSMDWTSGVANEQFF.

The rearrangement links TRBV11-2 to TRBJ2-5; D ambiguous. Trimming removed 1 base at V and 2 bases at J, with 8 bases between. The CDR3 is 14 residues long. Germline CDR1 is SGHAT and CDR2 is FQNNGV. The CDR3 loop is CASSLVARQETQYF. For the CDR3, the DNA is TGTGCCAGCAGCTTAGTTGCCAGACAAGAGACCCAGTACTTC.

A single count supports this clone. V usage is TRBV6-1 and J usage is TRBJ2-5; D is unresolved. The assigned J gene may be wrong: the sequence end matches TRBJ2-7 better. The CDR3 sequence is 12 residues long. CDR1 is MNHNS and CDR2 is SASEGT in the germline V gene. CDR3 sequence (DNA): TGTGCCAGCAGCTTGGGCCTCTACGAGCAGTACTTC. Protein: CASSLGLYEQYF.

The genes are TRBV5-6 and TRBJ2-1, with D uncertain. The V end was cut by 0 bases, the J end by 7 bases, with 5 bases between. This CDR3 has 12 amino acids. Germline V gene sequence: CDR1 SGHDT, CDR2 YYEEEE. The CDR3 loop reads CASSLASNEQFF. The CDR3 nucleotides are TGTGCCAGCAGCTTGGCGAGTAATGAGCAGTTCTTC.

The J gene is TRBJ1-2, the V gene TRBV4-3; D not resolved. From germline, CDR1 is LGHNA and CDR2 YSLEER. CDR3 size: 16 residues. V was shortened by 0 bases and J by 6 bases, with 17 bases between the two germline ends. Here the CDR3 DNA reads TGCGCCAGCAGCCAAGATCCCCTACCGGGGAGCGATGGCTACACCTTC. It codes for CASSQDPLPGSDGYTF.

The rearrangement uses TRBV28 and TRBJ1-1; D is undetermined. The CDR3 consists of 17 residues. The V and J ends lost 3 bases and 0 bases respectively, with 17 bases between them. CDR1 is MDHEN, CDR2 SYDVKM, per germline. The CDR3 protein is CASSFPDGSLVNTEAFF. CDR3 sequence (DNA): TGTGCCAGCAGTTTCCCGGACGGTTCCCTAGTGAACACTGAAGCTTTCTTT.

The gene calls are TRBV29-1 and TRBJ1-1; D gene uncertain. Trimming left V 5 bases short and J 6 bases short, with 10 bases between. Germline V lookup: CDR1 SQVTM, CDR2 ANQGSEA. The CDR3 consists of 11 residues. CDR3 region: CSVWVAPEAFF. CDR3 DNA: TGCAGCGTTTGGGTGGCACCTGAAGCTTTCTTT.

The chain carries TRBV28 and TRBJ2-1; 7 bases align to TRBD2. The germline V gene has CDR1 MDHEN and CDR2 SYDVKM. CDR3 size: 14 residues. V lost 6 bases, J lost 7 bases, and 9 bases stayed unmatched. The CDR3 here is CASRGRWGGNEQFF. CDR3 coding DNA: TGTGCCAGCAGAGGACGGTGGGGAGGGAATGAGCAGTTCTTC.